This TCR beta chain was recovered during a study of blood T cell repertoires in COVID-19. Overall study context: Material from acute and convalescent COVID-19 was sourced from the United States, Italy and Spain. T cells, B-cell-depleted T cells, or PBMCs provided the cDNA or gDNA that served as material.

In the source study's methods: How many nucleated cells were present was estimated from reference gene primer amplification. TCRdb's copy holds only in-frame clones and misses some; the assay was immunoSEQ multiplex PCR. The D gene and trimming were derived from the DNA, and the V and J assignments and clone size from that table. Of around 260,000 clones listed, roughly 89% were seen once; the top ten hold 2.5% to 3.5%. Germline assignment: CDR1 LNHDA and CDR2 SQIVND (reference sequence). Germline trimming cut 6 bases from V and 6 bases from J; bases unmatched to any gene: 2. CDR3 size: 12 residues. Specimen: peripheral blood. The chain has TRBV19 and TRBJ2-7; 10 bases fit TRBD1. The clonotype comes from a woman in her twenties or thirties with active or convalescent COVID-19. DNA for the CDR3: TGTGCCAGTAGACGGGACAGGGGCGAGCAGTACTTC. The encoded protein is CASRRDRGEQYF.